These T cell receptor beta chains were read from a single sample in a study of T cells after yellow fever vaccination. TCRdb recomputed calls from the 5' RACE reads with MiXCR, one row per CDR3 protein. The sample has some 670,000 distinct CDR3 sequences, around an eighth seen once; the top ten hold about 15%. The sequenced sample was PBMCs, obtained on the day of the yellow fever booster vaccination. The receptors were sampled from a man aged 25-40 years who received the YFV17D yellow fever vaccine. Each CDR3 is given with its conserved first and last residue. Fields, in order: V gene, J gene, CDR3 protein.

>TRBV27|TRBJ2-7
CASSGLAGPYEQYF
>TRBV12-3/TRBV12-4|TRBJ2-5
CASSGGASYQETQYF
>TRBV4-2|TRBJ2-3
CASSQVGLSVDTQYF
>TRBV19|TRBJ2-7
CASSIRGGAYEQYF
>TRBV19|TRBJ2-6
CASSIDYRAGANVLTF
>TRBV7-2|TRBJ2-1
CASSSPGSGGPSNEQFF
>TRBV27|TRBJ1-5
CASRSTGVGQPQHF
>TRBV6-5|TRBJ1-3
CASSFQGDTAGNTIYF
>TRBV23-1|TRBJ1-6
CASRSPLHF
>TRBV28|TRBJ2-7
CASRSPSGVAYEQYF
>TRBV20-1|TRBJ2-5
CSARRTNGETQYF
>TRBV4-3|TRBJ2-1
CASSQDHWVGISYNEQFF
>TRBV7-2|TRBJ2-7
CASSLFSGDYVQQYF
>TRBV12-3/TRBV12-4|TRBJ1-2
CASSRGGNGYTF
>TRBV29-1|TRBJ2-1
CSVESPGLVSGNEQFF
>TRBV7-7|TRBJ2-5
CASSLGVRVQETQYF
>TRBV15|TRBJ2-3
CATSRRSGKGSDTQYF
>TRBV24-1|TRBJ2-1
CATSDGGARERHEQFF
>TRBV29-1|TRBJ2-1
CSVAGTSGILYEQFF
>TRBV20-1|TRBJ2-3
CSAGGLSSTDTQYF
>TRBV7-9|TRBJ2-3
CASSISDRKSTDTQYF
>TRBV20-1|TRBJ2-7
CSARARNAYEQYF
>TRBV6-5|TRBJ2-1
CASSYLLGGYEQFF
>TRBV4-3|TRBJ2-7
CASSPGQGAVYEQYF
>TRBV7-2|TRBJ1-2
CASSPWGTYGYTF
>TRBV5-1|TRBJ1-2
CASSKDADNYGYTF
>TRBV3-1|TRBJ2-7
CASSQGTGVRGEQYF
>TRBV6-2/TRBV6-3|TRBJ2-7
CASSPSGPTRLYF
>TRBV28|TRBJ2-7
CATARRELYEQYF
>TRBV7-8|TRBJ2-5
CASSLSFRLETQYF
>TRBV9|TRBJ2-7
CASSVADRSSYEQYF
>TRBV27|TRBJ2-4
CASHAGLAKNIQYF
>TRBV15|TRBJ1-6
CATSPVGLNSPLHF